Presented here are 2 T cell receptor beta chains from one specimen sequenced in a study of blood T cell repertoires in COVID-19. Repertoires were generated with immunoSEQ multiplex PCR, while TCRdb's copy carries only in-frame clones and drops some. The sample yields over 110,000 clones, roughly 88% seen once. The sequenced sample consisted of peripheral blood. The receptor source for this set is a woman aged 45-65 years with acute or convalescent COVID-19.

The rearrangement uses TRBV21-1 and TRBJ1-1; TRBD1, as called in the table, went unchecked against the DNA. TRBV21-1 is recorded as a pseudogene. The CDR3 consists of 15 residues. The chain's CDR3 is CASSKEEDSLTEAFF. The CDR3 DNA is TGTGCCAGCAGCAAAGAGGAAGACAGCCTCACTGAAGCTTTCTTT.

The rearrangement links TRBV3-1 (or the pseudogene TRBV3-2) to TRBJ2-7, with D possibly being TRBD2 (5 bases). This CDR3 spans 16 amino acids. CDR1 is LGHDT and CDR2 is YNNKEL in the germline V gene (reference sequence). The ends were cut back, 4 bases at V and 4 bases at J, with 20 bases in the middle. CDR3 region: CASSPEYRFEGYEQYF. CDR3 DNA: TGTGCCAGCAGCCCCGAATATCGATTCGAGGGATACGAGCAGTACTTC.